Shown below are 11 T cell receptor beta chains from a single sample sequenced in a study of T cell repertoires in cytomegalovirus infection. These receptors have no known antigen. Each CDR3 protein is one row after TCRdb ran MiXCR on the reads. The sample holds approximately 770,000 distinct CDR3 sequences; 25% to 30% are singletons and the top ten take about an eighth. The sequenced sample was cultured CD8+ T cells from PBMCs, obtained from culture after CMV antigen stimulation. The receptors derive from a human donor in good health (CMV status not recorded). Some clones in this sample may be carry-over from other donors' samples.

This clonotype was seen repeatedly, ten times or more. The V call is TRBV7-8, the J call TRBJ2-2; 9 nucleotides line up with TRBD1. Germline values: CDR1 SGHVS, CDR2 FQNEAQ. After removal of 0 bases from V and 5 bases from J, the junction contained 4 bases not matched to a gene. CDR3 size: 16 residues. This CDR3 reads CASSLAVTGGTGELFF. DNA of the CDR3: TGTGCCAGCAGCTTAGCAGTGACAGGGGGTACCGGGGAGCTGTTTTTT.

This clonotype came up many times. J is TRBJ2-1 and V is TRBV7-2; TRBD2 matches at 11 bases. The trim removed 3 bases at V and 3 bases at J, leaving 1 base unmatched. There are 15 residues in the CDR3. Per the germline V gene, CDR1 is SGHTA and CDR2 is FQGNSA. The CDR3 region is CASSFGTSGYNEQFF. CDR3 nucleotides: TGTGCCAGCAGCTTCGGGACTAGCGGCTACAATGAGCAGTTCTTC.

V usage is TRBV10-3 and J usage is TRBJ2-1; D ambiguous. Per the germline V gene, CDR1 is ENHRY and CDR2 is SYGVKD. The length of the CDR3 is 12 residues. V was cut by 4 bases and J by 8 bases, with 9 bases left in between. CDR3 residues: CAISGTRDEQFF. Here the CDR3 DNA reads TGTGCCATCAGTGGGACCCGAGATGAGCAGTTCTTC.

The J gene is TRBJ1-2, the V gene TRBV6-1; possible D gene TRBD1, 6 bases. In germline, CDR1 is MNHNS, CDR2 SASEGT. The CDR3 totals 15 residues. V gave up 5 bases and J gave up 2 bases, with 15 bases separating them. CDR3 amino acids: CASSPVLQGNYGYTF. The CDR3 coding sequence is TGTGCCAGCAGTCCTGTCCTACAGGGAAACTATGGCTACACCTTC.

The chain joins TRBV14 to TRBJ1-6, with D tentatively TRBD1 (5 bases). CDR1 is SGHDN and CDR2 is FVKESK in the germline V gene. V lost 1 base, J lost 9 bases, and 13 bases lay in between. The CDR3 is 15 residues long. This CDR3 reads CASSQVSGAVSPLHF. As DNA, the CDR3 is TGTGCCAGCAGCCAAGTTAGCGGGGCAGTTTCACCCCTCCACTTT.

This chain uses TRBV10-3 with TRBJ1-1; no clear D. The CDR3 sequence is 11 residues long. Germline V CDR1 and CDR2: ENHRY, SYGVKD. Trimming pared 3 bases from V and 11 bases from J, leaving 10 bases between. DNA for the CDR3: TGTGCCATCAGTGAAGGGCTCGTGGCTTTCTTT. This gives the protein CAISEGLVAFF.

This clonotype has a handful of counts. The chain combines TRBV6-2 or TRBV6-3 with TRBJ2-1, with 8 bases matching TRBD1. Unmatched junction bases numbered 14, after V lost 5 bases and J lost 5 bases. The CDR3 consists of 17 residues. Germline V gene lookup returns CDR1 MNHEY and CDR2 SVGEGT. CDR3 sequence: CASSPTRTGSLHNEQFF. The CDR3 DNA reads TGTGCCAGCAGTCCGACTCGGACAGGGAGTCTCCACAATGAGCAGTTCTTC.

The rearrangement uses TRBV27 and TRBJ1-1, with 7 bases fitting TRBD1. The trim removed 10 bases at V and 0 bases at J, leaving 5 bases unmatched. Looked up from germline, CDR1 is MNHEY and CDR2 is SMNVEV (reference sequence). CDR3 length: 13 amino acids. Here the CDR3 DNA reads TGTGCCACAAGGACAGGAATGAACACTGAAGCTTTCTTT. Encoded protein: CATRTGMNTEAFF.

The sample holds a few counts of this clonotype. The chain uses TRBV7-9 and TRBJ2-2, with a weak D call TRBD1 (5 bases). Germline V gives CDR1 SEHNR, CDR2 FQNEAQ (reference sequence). Trimming removed 1 base from V and 4 bases from J, with 13 bases in between. This CDR3 is built from 16 residues. The CDR3 nucleotides read TGTGCCAGCAGCTTAGGACAGCGATATATCACCGGGGAGCTGTTTTTT. It codes for CASSLGQRYITGELFF.

The rearrangement links TRBV12-3 or TRBV12-4 to TRBJ1-2; D uncertain. Trimming shortened V by 4 bases and J by 6 bases, and 12 bases separated the two germline ends. CDR3 length equals 13 residues. The chain's CDR3 is CASSYTGSDGYTF. In DNA form, the CDR3 reads TGTGCCAGCAGTTACACCGGATCGGATGGCTACACCTTC.

This chain joins TRBV20-1 and TRBJ1-4; the D gene is possibly TRBD1 (6 bases). The CDR3 sequence is 15 residues long. Germline lookup yields CDR1 DFQATT and CDR2 SNEGSKA (reference sequence). V lost 0 bases and J lost 7, with 15 bases in between. The CDR3 sequence is CSARDITGIIEKLFF. CDR3 DNA: TGCAGTGCTAGAGACATTACAGGGATTATTGAAAAACTGTTTTTT.